This T cell receptor (beta chain) is drawn from a study of T cells in Graves' hyperthyroidism and ophthalmopathy. Study observations and caveats: Most thyroid clonotypes that were expanded above 0.001 also turned up in blood.

Patients showing uncontrolled infection, other autoimmune disease, pregnancy or lactation were ineligible. Details on this clonotype: Its antigen is unknown.

TCR beta CDR3 regions were amplified from RNA transcripts. The HTBI primer set served for first-round RT-PCR of the TCR CDR3. MiXCR, applied by TCRdb to the multiplex PCR reads, yields one record per CDR3 protein. Of around 300,000 distinct CDR3 sequences in the sample, 13% were seen once. CDR1 and CDR2 (germline): SGHNT, YYREEE (reference sequence). Trimming cost V 5 bases and J 3 bases, with 17 bases left between them. The CDR3 is 15 residues long. The V and J genes are TRBV5-4 and TRBJ1-2, with a tentative D call TRBD1 (5 bases). Specimen: blood. The receptor's source is a woman younger than 45 with Graves' hyperthyroidism that later progressed to Graves' ophthalmopathy. DNA for the CDR3: TGTGCCAGCAGTTTGTCAGCCAGGGCTGACTATGGCTACACCTTC. It is translated as CASSLSARADYGYTF.